This record covers a single TCR beta chain. Its antigen remains unknown. Reverse transcribing all isolated RNA meant expressed TCRB transcripts were sequenced. TCRdb's copy holds only in-frame clones and misses some; the assay was immunoSEQ multiplex PCR. The sample has about 900,000 clones; roughly 17% are singletons. The junction had 7 bases not matched to a gene; V was cut back by 3 bases and J by 1 base. This CDR3 has 16 residues. Germline V gene lookup returns CDR1 KGHSH and CDR2 LQKENI. Every donor had blood drawn once into heparin, roughly 100 mL on average. Isolation of CD4+ naive, central memory, regulatory and stem cell-like memory cells was achieved by sorting via CD45RO/CCR7/CD25/CD127/CD95/CD27. These data belong to a study of beta chain features in type 1 diabetes. About the research overall: The samples had 107,917,701 sorted cells examined in all.

Study results and limitations: The naive, central memory and Treg TCRB repertoires looked more alike in patients than they did in healthy donors.

Sequencing was done on a sample of naive CD4+ T cells from blood. The clonotype originates from a woman under 30 in good health. The V call is TRBV18, the J call TRBJ2-3; TRBD1 agrees at 7 bases. The chain's CDR3 is CASSPRQGFGTDTQYF. In DNA, the CDR3 is TGTGCCAGCTCACCTAGACAGGGCTTCGGCACAGATACGCAGTATTTT.